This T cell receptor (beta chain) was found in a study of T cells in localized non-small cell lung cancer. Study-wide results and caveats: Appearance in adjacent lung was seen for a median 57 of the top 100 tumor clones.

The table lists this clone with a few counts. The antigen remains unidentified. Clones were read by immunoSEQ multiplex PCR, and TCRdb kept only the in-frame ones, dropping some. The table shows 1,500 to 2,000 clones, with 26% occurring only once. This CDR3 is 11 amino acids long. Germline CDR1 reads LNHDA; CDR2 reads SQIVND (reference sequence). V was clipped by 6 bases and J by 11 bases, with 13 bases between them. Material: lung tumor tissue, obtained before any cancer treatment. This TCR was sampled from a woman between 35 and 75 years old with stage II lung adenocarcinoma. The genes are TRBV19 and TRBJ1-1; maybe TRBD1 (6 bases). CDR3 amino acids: CASSGQIGAFF. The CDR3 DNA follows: TGTGCCAGTAGCGGACAGATAGGGGCTTTCTTT.